Listed below are T cell receptor beta chains from one sample, sequenced in a study of CXCR3-negative and CXCR3-positive naive CD8 T cells. One entry per CDR3 protein, without DNA, is what TCRdb gives after re-calling the 5' RACE reads. The specimen's table records approximately 56,000 distinct CDR3 sequences. The source material was memory CD8+ T cells from blood. These receptor sequences come from a human donor in good health. Some clones in this sample may be carry-over from other donors' samples. Both conserved end residues are part of each CDR3. Part of the rows lack a size; the others show once, few, many or a class for expanded clones.

J gene | V gene | clone size | CDR3 protein
TRBJ1-1 | TRBV6-4 | - | CASSQSSNTEAFF
TRBJ2-5 | TRBV20-1 | - | CSARGQGLYQETQYF
TRBJ2-7 | TRBV29-1 | - | CSARDRTSYEQYF
TRBJ2-3 | TRBV10-3 | - | CARSSGSTDTQYF
TRBJ1-2 | TRBV2 | - | CASSVSTGVNGYTF
TRBJ2-1 | TRBV6-2/TRBV6-3 | - | CASSIKQGRRADEQFF
TRBJ1-2 | TRBV28 | - | CASSSGDGGYTF
TRBJ2-3 | TRBV27 | - | CASSLQGSADTQYF
TRBJ2-7 | TRBV27 | - | CASSPGLLYEQYF
TRBJ2-7 | TRBV20-1 | - | CSARFPYEQYF
TRBJ2-7 | TRBV7-8 | - | CASSLGPGSEVFEQYF
TRBJ2-2 | TRBV6-4 | medium-sized | CASTPEAGGNTGELFF
TRBJ2-7 | TRBV7-8 | - | CASSLAGGSSYEQYF
TRBJ2-7 | TRBV29-1 | - | CSAPGIFGEQYF
TRBJ2-5 | TRBV5-1 | - | CASSLDTEETQYF
TRBJ1-2 | TRBV27 | - | CASSLTSGVYGYTF
TRBJ1-2 | TRBV28 | - | CASSPPSLANYGYTF
TRBJ2-1 | TRBV10-3 | - | CAISPRDGRADNEQFF
TRBJ2-1 | TRBV3-1 | - | CASSQGLPSSYNEQFF
TRBJ2-1 | TRBV12-3/TRBV12-4 | - | CASSFGGHEQFF
TRBJ2-3 | TRBV12-3/TRBV12-4 | - | CASSPRTSEGTDTQYF
TRBJ2-7 | TRBV7-2 | - | CASSQSGGLSYEQYF
TRBJ2-5 | TRBV12-3/TRBV12-4 | - | CASSLLSSGGETQYF
TRBJ2-1 | TRBV7-9 | - | CASSLGSSLYEQFF